This TCR beta chain appears in the sequencing data of a study of T-cell memory formation after mild COVID-19. General study results and limits: Shrinking CD4+ clones were chiefly CM and EM; CD8+ ones were chiefly EMRA.

The CDR3 totals 15 residues. The V gene's germline CDR1 is SGHDT and CDR2 YYEEEE. V gave up 2 bases and J gave up 6 bases; unmatched junction bases: 6. From the 5' RACE reads, TCRdb called clonotypes with MiXCR, one entry per CDR3 protein. The table shows 500,000 to 650,000 distinct CDR3 sequences, with roughly 22% occurring only once. As concerns this clonotype: Its matching antigen is unknown.

The chain has TRBV5-6 and TRBJ2-1, with 9 bases lining up with TRBD1. The clonotype comes from an adult woman who had mild COVID-19 (a few samples of this study predate the infection). Cell type and time point are not known. Specimen: PBMCs or a T cell subset sorted from them (not recorded which). The DNA of the CDR3 is TGTGCCAGCAGCTTTCATATGGGACAGGGCAATGAGCAGTTCTTC. Amino acid sequence: CASSFHMGQGNEQFF.